This note documents a single T cell receptor beta chain sequence. Data came from immunoSEQ multiplex PCR; TCRdb stores just in-frame clones and leaves some out. The sample has approximately 80,000 clones, 80% to 90% seen once. The CDR3 is made up of 14 amino acids. The germline V gene encodes CDR1 SGDLS and CDR2 YYNGEE. V lost 7 bases, J lost 4 bases, and 14 bases lay in between. The sample originates from a study of OX40 agonist ivuxolimab in advanced cancers. Sequenced material: CD4+ or CD8+ T cells sorted from blood, taken in a trial of the OX40 agonist ivuxolimab. J is TRBJ2-2 and V is TRBV9; D is possibly TRBD2 (6 bases). This sequence originates from an adult with an advanced solid tumor such as melanoma, head and neck, liver or kidney cancer. The CDR3 coding sequence is TGTGCCAGCGCCCGGGACTTCGGCACCGGGGAGCTGTTTTTT. Amino acids: CASARDFGTGELFF.